This T cell receptor beta chain was identified in a study of blood T cell repertoires in COVID-19. As for the study in general: Samples representing acute and convalescent COVID-19 were sourced from the United States, Italy and Spain. The cDNA or gDNA used as material had been derived from T cells, B-cell-depleted T cells, or PBMCs.

This CDR3 has 16 amino acids. From germline, CDR1 is SGHVS and CDR2 FQNEAQ. The V end lost 1 base, the J end lost 0 bases, and 10 bases lay between the germline ends. In the authors' workflow: Cell counts per sample came from amplifying reference gene primers. Using immunoSEQ multiplex PCR, the repertoire was profiled, and TCRdb retains in-frame clones only, with some absent. That table is the source of V, J and clone size, and D and trimming were worked out from the DNA. Among around 230,000 clones listed, roughly 90% were seen once. The chain carries TRBV7-8 and TRBJ2-1; D might be TRBD2 (6 bases). This receptor was identified in a man in his sixties who had recovered from COVID-19. The material sequenced was peripheral blood. The CDR3 loop reads CASSLDWRGSYNEQFF. The CDR3 nucleotides are TGTGCCAGCAGCTTAGATTGGCGGGGCTCCTACAATGAGCAGTTCTTC.